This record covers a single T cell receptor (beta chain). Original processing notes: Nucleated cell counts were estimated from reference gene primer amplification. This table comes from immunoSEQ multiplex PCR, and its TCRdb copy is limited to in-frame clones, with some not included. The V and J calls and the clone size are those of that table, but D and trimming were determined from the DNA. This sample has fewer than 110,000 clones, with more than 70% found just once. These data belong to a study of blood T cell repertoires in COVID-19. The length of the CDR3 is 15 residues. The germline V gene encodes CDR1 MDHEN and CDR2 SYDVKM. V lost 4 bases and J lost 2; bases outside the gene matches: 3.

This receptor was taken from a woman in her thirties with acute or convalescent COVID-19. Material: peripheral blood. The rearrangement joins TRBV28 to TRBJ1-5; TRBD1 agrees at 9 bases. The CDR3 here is CASSSWTGGNQPQHF. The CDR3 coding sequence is TGTGCCAGCAGTTCCTGGACAGGGGGCAATCAGCCCCAGCATTTT.